This T cell receptor beta chain was sequenced during a study of T cell responses to AZD1222 COVID-19 vaccine. The CDR3 has 13 residues. Germline lookup yields CDR1 LNHDA and CDR2 SQIVND (reference sequence). V lost 3 bases to trimming and J lost 7 bases, with 10 bases between them. Notes on the study in general: CD4 TCRs covered the whole spike, strongest at regions 160-218 and 743-854.

For this clone: Antigen unknown.

Repertoires were generated with immunoSEQ multiplex PCR, while TCRdb's copy carries only in-frame clones and drops some. The sample has more than 110,000 clones, 70% to 90% seen once. The source material was peripheral blood, sampled on day 0 of AZD1222 vaccination. The gene calls are TRBV19 and TRBJ2-1, with a possible D match to TRBD2 (5 bases). This clonotype was sampled from an adult in good health. CDR3: CASSILGGNEQFF. CDR3 sequence (DNA): TGTGCCAGTAGTATCCTTGGAGGTAATGAGCAGTTCTTC.